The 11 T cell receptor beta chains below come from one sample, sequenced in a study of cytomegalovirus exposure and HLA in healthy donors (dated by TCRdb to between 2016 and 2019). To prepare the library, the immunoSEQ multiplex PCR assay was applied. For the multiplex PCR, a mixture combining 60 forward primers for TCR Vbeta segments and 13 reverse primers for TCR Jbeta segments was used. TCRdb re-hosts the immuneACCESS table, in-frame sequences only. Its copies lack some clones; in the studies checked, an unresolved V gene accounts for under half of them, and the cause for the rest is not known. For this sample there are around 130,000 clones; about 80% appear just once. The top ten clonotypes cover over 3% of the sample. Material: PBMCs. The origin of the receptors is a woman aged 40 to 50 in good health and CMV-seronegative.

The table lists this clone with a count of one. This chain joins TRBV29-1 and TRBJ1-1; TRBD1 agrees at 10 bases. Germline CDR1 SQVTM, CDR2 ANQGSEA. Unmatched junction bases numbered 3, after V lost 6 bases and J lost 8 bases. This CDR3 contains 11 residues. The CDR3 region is CSVGQGGEAFF. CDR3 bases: TGCAGCGTCGGACAGGGGGGAGAAGCTTTCTTT.

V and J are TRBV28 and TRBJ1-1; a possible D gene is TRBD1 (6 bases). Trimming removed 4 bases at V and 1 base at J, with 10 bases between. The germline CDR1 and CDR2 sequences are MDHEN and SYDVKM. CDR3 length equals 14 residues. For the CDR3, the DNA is TGTGCCAGCAGTTGGAACAGGGCGAACACTGAAGCTTTCTTT. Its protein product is CASSWNRANTEAFF.

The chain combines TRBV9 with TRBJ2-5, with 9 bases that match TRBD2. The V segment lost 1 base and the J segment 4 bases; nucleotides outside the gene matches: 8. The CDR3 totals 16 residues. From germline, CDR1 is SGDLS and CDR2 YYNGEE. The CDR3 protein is CASSVSAGGTGETQYF. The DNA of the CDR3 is TGTGCCAGCAGCGTATCAGCGGGGGGTACTGGAGAGACCCAGTACTTC.

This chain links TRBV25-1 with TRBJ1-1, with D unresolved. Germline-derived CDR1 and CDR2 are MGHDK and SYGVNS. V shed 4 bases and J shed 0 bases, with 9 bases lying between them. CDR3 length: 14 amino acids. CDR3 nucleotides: TGTGCCAGCAGTGGCTCCTGGCTGAACACTGAAGCTTTCTTT. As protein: CASSGSWLNTEAFF.

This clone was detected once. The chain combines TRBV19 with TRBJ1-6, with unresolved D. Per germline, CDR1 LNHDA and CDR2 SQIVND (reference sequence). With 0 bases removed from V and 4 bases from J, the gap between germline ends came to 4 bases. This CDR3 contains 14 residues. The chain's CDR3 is CASSIDRYNSPLHF. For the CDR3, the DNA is TGTGCCAGTAGTATAGATCGGTATAATTCACCCCTCCACTTT.

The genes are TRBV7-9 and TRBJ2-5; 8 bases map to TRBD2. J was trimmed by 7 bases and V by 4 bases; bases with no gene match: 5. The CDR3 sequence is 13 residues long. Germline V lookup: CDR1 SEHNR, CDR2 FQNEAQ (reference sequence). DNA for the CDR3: TGTGCCAGCAGCTCGACTAGCGTCGGGACCCAGTACTTC. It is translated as CASSSTSVGTQYF.

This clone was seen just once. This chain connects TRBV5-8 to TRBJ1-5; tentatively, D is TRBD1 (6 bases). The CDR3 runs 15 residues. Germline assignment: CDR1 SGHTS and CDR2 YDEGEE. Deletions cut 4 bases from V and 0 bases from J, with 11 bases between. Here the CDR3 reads CASSQQGYSNQPQHF. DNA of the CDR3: TGTGCCAGCAGCCAACAGGGATATAGCAATCAGCCCCAGCATTTT. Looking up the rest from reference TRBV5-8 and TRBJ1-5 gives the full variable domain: EAGVTQSPTHLIKTRGQQATLRCSPISGHTSVYWYQQALGLGLQFLLWYDEGEERNRGNFPPRFSGRQFPNYSSELNVNALELEDSALYLCASSQQGYSNQPQHFGDGTRLSIL.

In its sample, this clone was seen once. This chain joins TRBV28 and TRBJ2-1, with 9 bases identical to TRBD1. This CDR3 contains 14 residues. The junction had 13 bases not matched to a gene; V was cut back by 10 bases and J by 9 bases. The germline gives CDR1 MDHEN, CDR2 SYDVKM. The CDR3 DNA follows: TGTGCCACCCAAACGGCCGGGACAGGGATTGAGCAGTTCTTC. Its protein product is CATQTAGTGIEQFF.

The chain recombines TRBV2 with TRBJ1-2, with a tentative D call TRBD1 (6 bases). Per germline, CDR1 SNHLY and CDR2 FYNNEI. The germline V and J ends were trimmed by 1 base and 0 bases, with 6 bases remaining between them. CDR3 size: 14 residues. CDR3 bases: TGTGCCAGCAGTGAAGGGACAGCTAACTATGGCTACACCTTC. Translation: CASSEGTANYGYTF.

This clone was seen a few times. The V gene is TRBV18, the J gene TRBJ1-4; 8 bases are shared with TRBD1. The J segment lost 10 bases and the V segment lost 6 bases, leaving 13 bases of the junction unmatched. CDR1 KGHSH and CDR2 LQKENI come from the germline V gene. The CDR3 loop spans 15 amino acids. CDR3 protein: CASSPGRTGPSKLFF. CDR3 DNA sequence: TGTGCCAGCTCTCCTGGGCGGACAGGGCCGTCAAAACTGTTTTTT.

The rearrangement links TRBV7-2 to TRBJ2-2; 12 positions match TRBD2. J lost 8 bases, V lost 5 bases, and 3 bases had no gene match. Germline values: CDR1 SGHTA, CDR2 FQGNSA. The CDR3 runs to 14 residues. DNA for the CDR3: TGTGCCAGCAGCAGACTAGCGGGAGCGGGGGAGCTGTTTTTT. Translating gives CASSRLAGAGELFF.